Shown below are 27 T cell receptor beta chains from a single sample sequenced in a study of shared clonotypes between healthy human individuals. In the naive CD8 group, cells lacked CD45RO and were positively selected for CCR7, so terminally differentiated effector memory CD45RA+ cells were left out. Sequenced by immunoSEQ multiplex PCR; TCRdb stores in-frame clones only, minus some. The sample includes roughly 2.1 million clones, approximately 94% seen only once; the top ten take more than 1.5%. Sequencing was carried out using naive CD8+ T cells from PBMCs. Source of these receptors: a man between 18 and 35 years old in good health. Some clones in this sample may be carry-over from other donors' samples.

The chain links TRBV9 to TRBJ1-2, with D perhaps TRBD1 (5 bases). CDR1 is SGDLS and CDR2 is YYNGEE in the germline V gene. CDR3 length equals 13 residues. The V end lost 4 bases, the J end lost 3 bases, and 10 bases lay between the germline ends. The chain's CDR3 is CASSPQGHYGYTF. CDR3 nucleotide sequence: TGTGCCAGCAGCCCCCAGGGTCACTATGGCTACACCTTC. Complete variable domain (other parts from reference TRBV9 and TRBJ1-2): DSGVTQTPKHLITATGQRVTLRCSPRSGDLSVYWYQQSLDQGLQFLIQYYNGEERAKGNILERFSAQQFPDLHSELNLSSLELGDSALYFCASSPQGHYGYTFGSGTRLTVV.

Regarding this clone: Other nucleotide sequences from this sample produce the same CDR3. CDR3 DNA sequence: TGTGCCAGCAGTTTCCGGAATCAGCCCCAGCATTTT. As protein: CASSFRNQPQHF. The chain couples TRBV28 to TRBJ1-5; D is uncertain. This CDR3 spans 12 amino acids. Trimming took 3 bases from V and 4 from J, leaving 4 bases between them. Germline V gives CDR1 MDHEN, CDR2 SYDVKM.

J is TRBJ1-2 and V is TRBV4-1, with 9 nucleotides matching TRBD1. The CDR3 contains 16 residues. With V trimmed by 5 bases and J by 6 bases, 13 bases remained unmatched. CDR1 MGHRA and CDR2 YSYEKL come from the germline V gene. The CDR3 here is CASSVPRDRVLNGYTF. CDR3 bases: TGCGCCAGCAGCGTGCCCCGGGACAGGGTCCTCAATGGCTACACCTTC.

This rearrangement joins TRBV9 to TRBJ2-7, with 12 bases identical to TRBD2. V dropped 4 bases and J dropped 5; count of bases not matched to a gene: 7. The CDR3 is made up of 15 amino acids. Germline CDR1 and CDR2: SGDLS and YYNGEE. The CDR3 loop is CASSLRTSGIHEQYF. The CDR3 region has the DNA TGTGCCAGCAGCTTACGGACTAGCGGGATCCACGAGCAGTACTTC.

This chain uses TRBV27 with TRBJ2-5; D could derive from TRBD1 or TRBD2 (5 bases each). Per germline, CDR1 MNHEY and CDR2 SMNVEV (reference sequence). The CDR3 is 14 amino acids. V was shortened by 5 bases and J by 5 bases, with 15 bases between the two germline ends. CDR3 nucleotides: TGTGCCAGCAGTCCGACCGGGGCAGGGGAGACCCAGTACTTC. This sequence encodes CASSPTGAGETQYF.

The V call is TRBV11-2, the J call TRBJ2-7; D is uncertain. With 5 bases removed from V and 2 bases from J, the gap between germline ends came to 19 bases. The CDR3 sequence is 16 residues long. Germline values: CDR1 SGHAT, CDR2 FQNNGV. CDR3 protein: CASSLTAAVIPYEQYF. Here the CDR3 DNA reads TGTGCCAGCAGCCTTACCGCCGCGGTCATACCCTACGAGCAGTACTTC. Looking up the rest from reference TRBV11-2 and TRBJ2-7 gives the full variable domain: EAGVAQSPRYKIIEKRQSVAFWCNPISGHATLYWYQQILGQGPKLLIQFQNNGVVDDSQLPKDRFSAERLKGVDSTLKIQPAKLEDSAVYLCASSLTAAVIPYEQYFGPGTRLTVT.

The genes are TRBV27 and TRBJ2-7; 7 bases match TRBD2. V shed 1 base and J 6 bases; nucleotides not matched to a gene: 6. The CDR3 is 14 amino acids. CDR1 and CDR2 from the germline V gene are MNHEY and SMNVEV (reference sequence). The CDR3 reads CASSLLGASGEQYF. CDR3 bases: TGTGCCAGCAGTTTATTAGGGGCTAGCGGCGAGCAGTACTTC.

The chain is built from TRBV15 and TRBJ1-3; D is undetermined. The CDR3 loop spans 16 amino acids. Trimming stripped 5 bases from V and 0 bases from J, with 14 bases between. Germline-derived CDR1 and CDR2 are LNHNV and YYDKDF (reference sequence). CDR3 sequence: CATSPASGSSGNTIYF. The CDR3 coding sequence is TGTGCCACCAGCCCCGCCTCGGGGAGCTCTGGAAACACCATATATTTT.

The V and J genes are TRBV25-1 and TRBJ2-5, with 7 bases aligning to TRBD1. The germline gives CDR1 MGHDK, CDR2 SYGVNS. The CDR3 has 16 residues. Trimming took 3 bases from V and 3 from J; bases not matched to a gene: 10. CDR3 sequence (DNA): TGTGCCAGCAGTGACATACCTGTAGGACAGGAAGAGACCCAGTACTTC. It specifies CASSDIPVGQEETQYF. Complete variable domain (other parts from reference TRBV25-1 and TRBJ2-5): EADIYQTPRYLVIGTGKKITLECSQTMGHDKMYWYQQDPGMELHLIHYSYGVNSTEKGDLSSESTVSRIRTEHFPLTLESARPSHTSQYLCASSDIPVGQEETQYFGPGTRLLVL.

This chain uses TRBV27 with TRBJ2-7, with TRBD1 identical over 7 bases. The CDR3 is 16 amino acids. Germline V gives CDR1 MNHEY, CDR2 SMNVEV (reference sequence). V lost 0 bases to trimming and J lost 4 bases; unmatched junction nucleotides: 9. CDR3 region: CASSLSSGTVAYEQYF. CDR3 bases: TGTGCCAGCAGTTTATCGTCCGGGACAGTAGCATACGAGCAGTACTTC.

V is TRBV9 and J is TRBJ2-7; D may match TRBD1 or TRBD2 (5 bases each). V was cut by 1 base and J by 2 bases, with 10 bases left in between. In germline, CDR1 is SGDLS, CDR2 YYNGEE. The CDR3 is 14 residues long. CDR3 sequence reads: CASSVRGAAYEQYF. For the CDR3, the DNA is TGTGCCAGCAGCGTAAGAGGGGCGGCCTACGAGCAGTACTTC.

The V call is TRBV2, the J call TRBJ2-5; 7 bases match TRBD2. V lost 6 bases and J lost 5; bases outside the gene matches: 6. The CDR3 extends over 13 amino acids. The germline V gene encodes CDR1 SNHLY and CDR2 FYNNEI. The CDR3 DNA follows: TGTGCCAGCAGGGGGGGGAGGGTGGAGACCCAGTACTTC. It yields the protein CASRGGRVETQYF.

The chain recombines TRBV30 with TRBJ1-1; tentatively, D is TRBD1 (6 bases). The V gene's germline CDR1 is GTSNPN and CDR2 SVGIG (reference sequence). V was clipped by 3 bases and J by 4 bases, with 12 bases between them. CDR3 size: 13 residues. The CDR3 DNA reads as TGTGCCTGGAGAATTACAGGGACCACTGAAGCTTTCTTT. It translates to CAWRITGTTEAFF.

In regard to this clone: The sample contains more than one DNA sequence encoding this CDR3. This chain uses TRBV6-5 with TRBJ1-5; no firm D call. The CDR3 is 13 residues long. V was trimmed by 6 bases and J by 3 bases, leaving 9 bases between them. The germline gives CDR1 MNHEY, CDR2 SVGAGI. Here the CDR3 DNA reads TGTGCCAGCAGCCCGGGCCTCAATCAGCCCCAGCATTTT. The encoded protein is CASSPGLNQPQHF.

V is TRBV25-1 and J is TRBJ2-2; D is unclear. CDR3 length: 15 amino acids. Germline V lookup: CDR1 MGHDK, CDR2 SYGVNS. Trimming took 1 base from V and 1 from J, leaving 7 bases between them. The CDR3 loop is CASSEFRENTGELFF. CDR3 sequence (DNA): TGTGCCAGCAGTGAATTTAGGGAGAACACCGGGGAGCTGTTTTTT. Full variable domain (outside the CDR3, taken from reference TRBV25-1 and TRBJ2-2): EADIYQTPRYLVIGTGKKITLECSQTMGHDKMYWYQQDPGMELHLIHYSYGVNSTEKGDLSSESTVSRIRTEHFPLTLESARPSHTSQYLCASSEFRENTGELFFGEGSRLTVL.

The CDR3 DNA sequence: TGTGCCAGCACCCCTGGGCCAGGGGTCTACAATGAGCAGTTCTTC. It encodes CASTPGPGVYNEQFF. The chain combines TRBV5-6 with TRBJ2-1; D perhaps matches TRBD1 (6 bases). This CDR3 spans 15 amino acids. V was cut by 6 bases and J by 3 bases, with 16 bases left in between. CDR1 is SGHDT, CDR2 YYEEEE, per germline.

The chain carries TRBV7-3 and TRBJ2-5; 13 bases fit TRBD2. The CDR3 has 20 residues. Per germline, CDR1 SGHTA and CDR2 FQGTGA. J was trimmed by 2 bases and V by 0 bases; bases with no gene match: 12. CDR3 amino acids: CASSLTGGRLAGGGQETQYF. The CDR3 DNA follows: TGTGCCAGCAGCTTAACCGGGGGGCGACTAGCGGGAGGTGGTCAAGAGACCCAGTACTTC.

The rearrangement joins TRBV2 to TRBJ2-1; 9 bases are a match to TRBD1. The germline V gene encodes CDR1 SNHLY and CDR2 FYNNEI. The CDR3 is 15 amino acids. Trimming took 6 bases from V and 2 from J; bases not matched to a gene: 5. The CDR3 reads CASRAGTGPYNEQFF. The CDR3 coding sequence is TGTGCCAGCAGAGCCGGGACAGGGCCCTACAATGAGCAGTTCTTC.

V and J are TRBV2 and TRBJ2-5, with D perhaps TRBD1 or TRBD2 (5 bases each). Trimming took 6 bases from V and 1 from J, leaving 18 bases between them. This CDR3 is built from 16 residues. Germline CDR1 and CDR2: SNHLY and FYNNEI. In nucleotides, the CDR3 is TGTGCCAGCAGGGACTTAATTTGGGGGATCCAAGAGACCCAGTACTTC. Translation: CASRDLIWGIQETQYF. Combining the CDR3 with reference TRBV2 and TRBJ2-5 gives the whole variable domain EPEVTQTPSHQVTQMGQEVILRCVPISNHLYFYWYRQILGQKVEFLVSFYNNEISEKSEIFDDQFSVERPDGSNFTLKIRSTKLEDSAMYFCASRDLIWGIQETQYFGPGTRLLVL.

This chain joins TRBV2 and TRBJ1-2; D is unresolved. From germline, CDR1 is SNHLY and CDR2 FYNNEI. The CDR3 is made up of 16 amino acids. Trimming shortened V by 0 bases and J by 6 bases, and 17 bases separated the two germline ends. The CDR3 region is CASSEAIVPRNDGYTF. In nucleotides, the CDR3 is TGTGCCAGCAGTGAAGCGATTGTTCCCCGAAACGATGGCTACACCTTC.

This rearrangement joins TRBV10-3 to TRBJ2-2; D remains unclear. Deletions cut 5 bases from V and 2 bases from J, with 0 bases between. Germline loops: CDR1 ENHRY, CDR2 SYGVKD. This CDR3 has 11 residues. The chain's CDR3 is CAISNTGELFF. The CDR3 coding sequence is TGTGCCATCAGTAACACCGGGGAGCTGTTTTTT.

V and J are TRBV27 and TRBJ2-7; a weak D match, TRBD1 (6 bases). The germline gives CDR1 MNHEY, CDR2 SMNVEV (reference sequence). The CDR3 has 13 residues. The V gene lost 0 bases and the J gene lost 5 bases, with 8 bases spanning the gap. CDR3 residues: CASSLSTGHEQYF. The CDR3 DNA reads TGTGCCAGCAGTTTATCCACAGGGCACGAGCAGTACTTC.

The V and J genes are TRBV4-2 and TRBJ2-7; D perhaps matches TRBD1 (6 bases). V was cut by 2 bases and J by 5 bases, with 19 bases left in between. The CDR3 is made up of 16 amino acids. CDR1 and CDR2 from the germline V gene are LGHNA and YNFKEQ. CDR3 DNA: TGTGCCAGCAGCCAAATCAAAGAGGTCAGGGGCCACGAGCAGTACTTC. Translation: CASSQIKEVRGHEQYF.

V is TRBV6-5 and J is TRBJ2-1; 11 bases match TRBD2. The CDR3 totals 15 residues. V lost 0 bases, J lost 5 bases, and 0 bases stayed unmatched. Germline assignment: CDR1 MNHEY and CDR2 SVGAGI. The CDR3 spells CASSYSSGRDNEQFF. The CDR3 nucleotides read TGTGCCAGCAGTTACTCTAGCGGGAGGGACAATGAGCAGTTCTTC.

The chain carries TRBV19 and TRBJ2-1; the match to TRBD1 covers 9 bases. With V trimmed by 1 base and J by 5 bases, 3 bases remained unmatched. Germline loops: CDR1 LNHDA, CDR2 SQIVND (reference sequence). The CDR3 has 15 residues. CDR3 sequence: CASSIGQGDNNEQFF. Here the CDR3 DNA reads TGTGCCAGTAGTATAGGACAGGGGGATAACAATGAGCAGTTCTTC.

The DNA for the CDR3 is TGTGCCAGCAGCTTGGGGGACAGGGGGCGCCGACCGAATCAGCCCCAGCATTTT. Protein sequence: CASSLGDRGRRPNQPQHF. The chain is built from TRBV5-5 and TRBJ1-5, with TRBD1 matching over 12 bases. Per germline, CDR1 SGHKS and CDR2 YYEKEE (reference sequence). V lost 0 bases and J lost 4; bases outside the gene matches: 8. The CDR3 loop spans 18 amino acids.

This chain connects TRBV5-6 to TRBJ1-2; tentative D call: TRBD1 (5 bases). The CDR3 has 15 residues. The germline CDR1 and CDR2 sequences are SGHDT and YYEEEE. V shed 0 bases and J shed 8 bases, with 17 bases lying between them. CDR3 coding DNA: TGTGCCAGCAGCTTGGGACAGTCCTCCGCATTCGGCTACACCTTC. Amino acids: CASSLGQSSAFGYTF.